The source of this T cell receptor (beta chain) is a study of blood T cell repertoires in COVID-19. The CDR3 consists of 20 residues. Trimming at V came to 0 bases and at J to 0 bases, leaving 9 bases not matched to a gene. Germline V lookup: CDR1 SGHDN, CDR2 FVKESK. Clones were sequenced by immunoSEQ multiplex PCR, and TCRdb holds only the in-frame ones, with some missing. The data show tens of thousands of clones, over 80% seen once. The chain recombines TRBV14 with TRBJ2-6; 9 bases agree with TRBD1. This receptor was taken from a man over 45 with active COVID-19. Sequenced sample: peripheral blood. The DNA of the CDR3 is TGTGCCAGCAGCCAAGAGTTACAGGGGGCCTATTTCTCTGGGGCCAACGTCCTGACTTTC. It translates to CASSQELQGAYFSGANVLTF.